The rows below give T cell receptor beta chains drawn from one sample of a study of radiotherapy plus CTLA-4 blockade in lung cancer. Only in-frame clones appear in the TCRdb table, and some are missing; sequencing was by immunoSEQ multiplex PCR. Seen here are approximately 89,000 clones, about 83% observed once, and the top ten hold approximately 15%. The sequencing here drew on peripheral blood, taken from a patient treated with radiotherapy plus ipilimumab. Receptor source: a human donor with non-small cell lung cancer that progressed on radiotherapy plus ipilimumab. Each CDR3 is given with its conserved first and last residue. The D gene is left open where the match is weak. Size values are once, few and many counts, or a class for expanded clones, and some rows have none.

v_call	j_call	cdr3_length	clone_size	d_call	cdr3_nt	cdr3_aa
TRBV7-2	TRBJ1-2	14	-	-	TGTGCCAGCAGCTCCAGGGGTGCCATCTATGGCTACACCTTC	CASSSRGAIYGYTF
TRBV29-1	TRBJ2-2	15	-	TRBD1	TGCAGCGCTGTTCTGACAGGGGCCCCAGCCGGGGAGCTGTTTTTT	CSAVLTGAPAGELFF
TRBV2	TRBJ2-6	15	-	-	TGTGCCAGCAGAAGACATCCGCAAGGGGCCAACGTCCTGACTTTC	CASRRHPQGANVLTF
TRBV15	TRBJ2-3	17	-	TRBD2	TGTGCCACCAGCAGGGGAGGGCTAGCGGGGCCGCAGGTTACGCAGTATTTT	CATSRGGLAGPQVTQYF
TRBV19	TRBJ2-2	15	-	-	TGTGCCAGTAGTCAACGCTTCATTAACACCGGGGAGCTGTTTTTT	CASSQRFINTGELFF
TRBV14	TRBJ2-7	11	-	-	TGTGCCAGCAGCCGAGACTACGAGCAGTACTTC	CASSRDYEQYF
TRBV14	TRBJ1-2	14	-	TRBD1	TGTGCCAGCAGCCCACAACAGGGGGCGCGGAGCTACACCTTC	CASSPQQGARSYTF
TRBV5-4	TRBJ1-1	17	-	TRBD1	TGTGCCAGCAGCCAAAGAGCCTCGACAGGGACTAACACTGAAGCTTTCTTT	CASSQRASTGTNTEAFF
TRBV30	TRBJ2-1	13	-	-	TGTGCCTGGAACATGCGGGTGGGGAATGAGCAGTTCTTC	CAWNMRVGNEQFF
TRBV28	TRBJ2-1	17	-	-	TGTGCCAGCAGGAACAAACACGGAGCATACAATGAGCCTGAGCAGTTCTTC	CASRNKHGAYNEPEQFF
TRBV7-9	TRBJ2-1	16	-	TRBD2	TGTGCCAGCAGCCTTCTTGCGGGAGGAAGTGGGAATGAGCAGTTCTTC	CASSLLAGGSGNEQFF
TRBV29-1	TRBJ2-3	13	-	TRBD2	TGCAGCGTTGAAGAATGGGAGCGGGAGTATCAGTATTTT	CSVEEWEREYQYF
TRBV6-5	TRBJ2-6	15	once	-	TGTGCCAGCAGTTCACAGGGCTCTGGGGCCAACGTCCTGACTTTC	CASSSQGSGANVLTF
TRBV2	TRBJ2-7	15	-	TRBD1	TGTGCCAGCAGTGAGGGACAGAGTACTAGATGGGAGCAGTACTTC	CASSEGQSTRWEQYF
TRBV7-9	TRBJ2-7	11	few	-	TGTGCCAGCAGCTTTAGCTACGAGCAGTACTTC	CASSFSYEQYF
TRBV5-6	TRBJ1-5	16	-	-	TGTGCCAGCAGCTTGGGGCAGACTCTTAGCAATCAGCCCCAGCATTTT	CASSLGQTLSNQPQHF
TRBV28	TRBJ2-7	13	-	TRBD1	TGTGCCAGCAGTTTGCGGACAGGGGCCAGACAGTACTTC	CASSLRTGARQYF
TRBV6-5	TRBJ1-5	13	once	-	TGTGCCAGCAGTGAGACGGGAAATCAGCCCCAGCATTTT	CASSETGNQPQHF
TRBV7-8	TRBJ1-3	14	-	-	TGTGCCAGCAGCTTAATCGATTCTGGAAACACCATATATTTT	CASSLIDSGNTIYF
TRBV7-2	TRBJ1-1	15	-	TRBD1	TGTGCCAGCAGCACCCCGACAGGGGGGAACACTGAAGCTTTCTTT	CASSTPTGGNTEAFF
TRBV7-2	TRBJ2-1	13	-	-	TGTGCCAGCAGCTTGATTGTGGGGGGTGAGCAGTTCTTC	CASSLIVGGEQFF
TRBV6-6	TRBJ1-2	13	-	-	TGTGCCAGCACCAAGGACAGCATCTATGGCTACACCTTC	CASTKDSIYGYTF